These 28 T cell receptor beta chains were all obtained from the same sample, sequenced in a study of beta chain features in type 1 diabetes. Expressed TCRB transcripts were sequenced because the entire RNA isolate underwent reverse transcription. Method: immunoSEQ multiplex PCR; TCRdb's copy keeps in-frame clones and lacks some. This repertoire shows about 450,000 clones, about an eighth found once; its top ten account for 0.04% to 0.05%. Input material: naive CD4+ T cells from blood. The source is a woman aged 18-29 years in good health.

CDR3 DNA: TGTGCCAGCTCGGATCCCCTGACGGAGACCCAGTACTTC. The encoded protein is CASSDPLTETQYF. This chain uses TRBV7-2 with TRBJ2-5, with D unresolved. V was cut by 8 bases and J by 5 bases, with 15 bases left in between. CDR1 and CDR2 from the germline V gene are SGHTA and FQGNSA. The length of the CDR3 is 13 residues.

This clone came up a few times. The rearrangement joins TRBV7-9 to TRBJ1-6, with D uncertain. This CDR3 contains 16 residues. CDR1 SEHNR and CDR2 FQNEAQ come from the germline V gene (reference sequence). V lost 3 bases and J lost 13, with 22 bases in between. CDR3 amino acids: CASSFAGNGFKAPLHF. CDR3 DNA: TGTGCCAGCAGCTTCGCCGGAAACGGGTTCAAGGCTCCCCTCCACTTT. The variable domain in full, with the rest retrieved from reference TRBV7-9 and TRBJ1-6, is DTGVSQNPRHKITKRGQNVTFRCDPISEHNRLYWYRQTLGQGPEFLTYFQNEAQLEKSRLLSDRFSAERPKGSFSTLEIQRTEQGDSAMYLCASSFAGNGFKAPLHFGNGTRLTVT.

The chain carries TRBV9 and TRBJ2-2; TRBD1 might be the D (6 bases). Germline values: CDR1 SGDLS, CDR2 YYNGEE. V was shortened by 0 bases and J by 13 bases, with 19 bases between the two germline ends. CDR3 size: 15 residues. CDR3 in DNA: TGTGCCAGCAGCGTAGACGGCGGCAGGGGAGTGGGGCTGTTTTTT. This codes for CASSVDGGRGVGLFF.

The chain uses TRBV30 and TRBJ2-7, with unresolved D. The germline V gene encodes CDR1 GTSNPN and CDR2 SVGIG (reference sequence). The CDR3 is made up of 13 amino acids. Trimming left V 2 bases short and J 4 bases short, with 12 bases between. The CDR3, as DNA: TGTGCCTGGAGTCTATTCCCAGATTACGAGCAGTACTTC. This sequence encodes CAWSLFPDYEQYF.

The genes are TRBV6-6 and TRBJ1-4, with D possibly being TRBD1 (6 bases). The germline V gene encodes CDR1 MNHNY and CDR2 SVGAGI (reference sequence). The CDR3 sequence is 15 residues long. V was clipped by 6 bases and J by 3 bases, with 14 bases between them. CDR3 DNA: TGTGCCAGCAGACCTCAGGGGAAGTCTAATGAAAAACTGTTTTTT. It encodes CASRPQGKSNEKLFF.

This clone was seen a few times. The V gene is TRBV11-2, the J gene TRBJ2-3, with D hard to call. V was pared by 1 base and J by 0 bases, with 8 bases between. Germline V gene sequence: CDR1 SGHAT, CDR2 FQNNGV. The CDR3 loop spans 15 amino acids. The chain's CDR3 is CASSLVPTSTDTQYF. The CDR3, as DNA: TGTGCCAGCAGCTTAGTCCCTACGAGCACAGATACGCAGTATTTT.

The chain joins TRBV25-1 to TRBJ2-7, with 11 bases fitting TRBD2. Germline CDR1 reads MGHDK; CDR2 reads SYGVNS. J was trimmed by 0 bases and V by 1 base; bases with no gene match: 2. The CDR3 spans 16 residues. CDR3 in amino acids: CASSEWGTSGSYEQYF. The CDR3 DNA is TGTGCCAGCAGTGAATGGGGGACTAGCGGCTCCTACGAGCAGTACTTC.

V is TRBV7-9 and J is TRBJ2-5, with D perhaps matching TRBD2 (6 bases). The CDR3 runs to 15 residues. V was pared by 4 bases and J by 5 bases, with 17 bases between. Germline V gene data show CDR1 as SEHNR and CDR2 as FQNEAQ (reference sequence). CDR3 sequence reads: CASSSQAGGGETQYF. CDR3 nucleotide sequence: TGTGCCAGCAGCTCCCAAGCGGGCGGAGGGGAGACCCAGTACTTC.

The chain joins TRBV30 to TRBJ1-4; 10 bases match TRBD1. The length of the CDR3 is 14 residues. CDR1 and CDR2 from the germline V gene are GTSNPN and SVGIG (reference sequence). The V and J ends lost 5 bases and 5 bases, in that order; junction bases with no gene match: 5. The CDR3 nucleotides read TGTGCCTGGGGCGGGACAGGGGTGAATGAAAAACTGTTTTTT. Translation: CAWGGTGVNEKLFF.

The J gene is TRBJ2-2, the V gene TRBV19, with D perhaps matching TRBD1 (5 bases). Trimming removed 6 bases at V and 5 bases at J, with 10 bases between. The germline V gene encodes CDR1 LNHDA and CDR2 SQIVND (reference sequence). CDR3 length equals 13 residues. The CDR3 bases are TGTGCCAGTAGGACAGACGTGACCGGGGAGCTGTTTTTT. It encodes CASRTDVTGELFF.

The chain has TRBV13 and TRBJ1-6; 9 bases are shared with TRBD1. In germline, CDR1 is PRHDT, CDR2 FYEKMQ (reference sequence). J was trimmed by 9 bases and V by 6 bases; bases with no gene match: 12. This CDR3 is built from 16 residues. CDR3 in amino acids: CASSHRGRGKASPLHF. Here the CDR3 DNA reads TGTGCCAGCAGTCACAGGGGGCGGGGGAAGGCTTCACCCCTCCACTTT.

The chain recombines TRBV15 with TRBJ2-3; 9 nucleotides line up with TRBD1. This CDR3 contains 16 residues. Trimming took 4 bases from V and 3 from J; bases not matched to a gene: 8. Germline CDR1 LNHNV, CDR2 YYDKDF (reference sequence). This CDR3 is CATSTGTGLLTDTQYF. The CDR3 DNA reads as TGTGCCACCAGCACGGGGACAGGGTTGTTGACAGATACGCAGTATTTT.

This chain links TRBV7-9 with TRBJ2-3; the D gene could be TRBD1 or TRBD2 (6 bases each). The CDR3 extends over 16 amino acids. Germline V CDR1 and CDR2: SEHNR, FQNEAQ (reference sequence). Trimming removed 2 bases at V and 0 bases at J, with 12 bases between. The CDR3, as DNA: TGTGCCAGCAGCTTACTAGGGGGGCAGAGCACAGATACGCAGTATTTT. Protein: CASSLLGGQSTDTQYF. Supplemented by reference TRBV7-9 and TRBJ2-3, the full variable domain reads DTGVSQNPRHKITKRGQNVTFRCDPISEHNRLYWYRQTLGQGPEFLTYFQNEAQLEKSRLLSDRFSAERPKGSFSTLEIQRTEQGDSAMYLCASSLLGGQSTDTQYFGPGTRLTVL.

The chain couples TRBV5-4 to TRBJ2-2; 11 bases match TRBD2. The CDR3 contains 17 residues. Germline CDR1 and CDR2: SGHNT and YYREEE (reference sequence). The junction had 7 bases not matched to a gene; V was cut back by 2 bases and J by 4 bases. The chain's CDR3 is CASSLLVLAGGTGELFF. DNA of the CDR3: TGTGCCAGCAGCTTACTTGTGCTAGCGGGAGGCACCGGGGAGCTGTTTTTT. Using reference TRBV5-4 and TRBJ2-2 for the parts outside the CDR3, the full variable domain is ETGVTQSPTHLIKTRGQQVTLRCSSQSGHNTVSWYQQALGQGPQFIFQYYREEENGRGNFPPRFSGLQFPNYSSELNVNALELDDSALYLCASSLLVLAGGTGELFFGEGSRLTVL.

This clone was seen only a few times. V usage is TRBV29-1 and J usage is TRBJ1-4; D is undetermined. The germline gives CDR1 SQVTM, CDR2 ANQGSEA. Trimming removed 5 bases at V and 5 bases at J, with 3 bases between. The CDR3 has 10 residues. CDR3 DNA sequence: TGCAGCGTTAAAAATGAAAAACTGTTTTTT. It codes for CSVKNEKLFF.

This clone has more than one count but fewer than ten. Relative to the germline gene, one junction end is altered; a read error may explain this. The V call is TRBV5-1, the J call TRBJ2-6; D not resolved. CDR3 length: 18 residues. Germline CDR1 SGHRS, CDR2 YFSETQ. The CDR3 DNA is TGCGCCTGCAGCTTGTTTGGCTCGGAGACCTCTGGGGCCAACGTCCTGACTTTC. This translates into CACSLFGSETSGANVLTF.

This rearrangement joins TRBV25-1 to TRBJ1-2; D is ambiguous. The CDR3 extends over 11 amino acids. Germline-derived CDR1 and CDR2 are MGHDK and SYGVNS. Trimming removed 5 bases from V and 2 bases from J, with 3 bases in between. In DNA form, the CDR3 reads TGTGCCAGCAGTCGAAACTATGGCTACACCTTC. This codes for CASSRNYGYTF.

The CDR3 nucleotides read TGTGCCAGCTCACCGACGCTAGCGGGAACCTACAATGAGCAGTTCTTC. Protein sequence: CASSPTLAGTYNEQFF. The chain has TRBV18 and TRBJ2-1, with 9 bases lining up with TRBD2. There are 16 residues in the CDR3. The ends lost 3 bases at V and 2 bases at J; junction bases unmatched: 5. Per the germline V gene, CDR1 is KGHSH and CDR2 is LQKENI.

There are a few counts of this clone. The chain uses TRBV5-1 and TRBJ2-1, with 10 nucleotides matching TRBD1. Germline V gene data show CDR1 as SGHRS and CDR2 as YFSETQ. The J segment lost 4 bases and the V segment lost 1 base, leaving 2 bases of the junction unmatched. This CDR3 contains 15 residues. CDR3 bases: TGCGCCAGCAGCTTGCGACAGGGGGCGTACAATGAGCAGTTCTTC. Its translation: CASSLRQGAYNEQFF.

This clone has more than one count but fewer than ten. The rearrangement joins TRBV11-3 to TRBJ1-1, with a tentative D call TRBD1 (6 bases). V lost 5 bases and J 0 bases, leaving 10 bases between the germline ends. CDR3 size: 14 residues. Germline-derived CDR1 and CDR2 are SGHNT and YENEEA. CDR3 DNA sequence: TGTGCCAGCAGCGGGAACAGGGTGAACACTGAAGCTTTCTTT. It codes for CASSGNRVNTEAFF.

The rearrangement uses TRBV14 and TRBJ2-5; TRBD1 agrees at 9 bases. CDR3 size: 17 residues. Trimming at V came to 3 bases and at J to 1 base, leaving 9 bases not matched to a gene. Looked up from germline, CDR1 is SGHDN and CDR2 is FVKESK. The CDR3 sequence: CASSQRGQGSIQETQYF. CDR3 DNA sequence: TGTGCCAGCAGCCAGAGGGGACAGGGAAGTATCCAAGAGACCCAGTACTTC.

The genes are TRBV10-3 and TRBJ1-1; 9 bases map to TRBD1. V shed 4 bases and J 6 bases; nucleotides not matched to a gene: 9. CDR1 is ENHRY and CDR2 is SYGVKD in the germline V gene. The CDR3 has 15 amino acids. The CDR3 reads CAISGVQGAGAEAFF. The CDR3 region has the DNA TGTGCCATCAGTGGGGTACAGGGGGCAGGCGCTGAAGCTTTCTTT.

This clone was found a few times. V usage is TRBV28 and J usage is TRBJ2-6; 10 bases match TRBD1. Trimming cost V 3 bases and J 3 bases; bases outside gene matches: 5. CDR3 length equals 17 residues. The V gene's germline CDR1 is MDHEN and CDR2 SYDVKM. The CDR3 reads CASSLTGGYFGANVLTF. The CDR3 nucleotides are TGTGCCAGCAGTTTGACAGGGGGCTACTTTGGGGCCAACGTCCTGACTTTC.

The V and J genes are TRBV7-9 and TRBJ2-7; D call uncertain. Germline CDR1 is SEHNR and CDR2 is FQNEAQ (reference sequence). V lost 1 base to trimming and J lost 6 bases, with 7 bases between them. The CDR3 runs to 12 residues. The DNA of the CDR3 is TGTGCCAGCAGCTTAGGGTCCGGCGAGCAGTACGTC. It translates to CASSLGSGEQYV.

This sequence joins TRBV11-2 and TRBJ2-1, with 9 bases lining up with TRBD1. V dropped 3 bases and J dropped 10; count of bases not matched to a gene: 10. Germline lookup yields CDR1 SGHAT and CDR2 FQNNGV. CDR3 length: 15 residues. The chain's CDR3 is CASSFLRTGAREQFF. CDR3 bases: TGTGCCAGCAGCTTCCTCAGGACAGGGGCTAGGGAGCAGTTCTTC.

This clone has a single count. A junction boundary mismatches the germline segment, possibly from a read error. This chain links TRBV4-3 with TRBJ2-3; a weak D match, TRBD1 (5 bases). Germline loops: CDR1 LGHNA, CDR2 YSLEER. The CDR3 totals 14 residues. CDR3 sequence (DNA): TGCGCCAGCAGCCAAGATGGGCCTACAGGTACGCAGTATTTT. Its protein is CASSQDGPTGTQYF.

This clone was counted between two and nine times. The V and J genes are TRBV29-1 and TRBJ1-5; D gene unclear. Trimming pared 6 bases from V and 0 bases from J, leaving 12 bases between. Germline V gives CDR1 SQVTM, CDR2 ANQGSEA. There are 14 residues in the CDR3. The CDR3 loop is CSVRRNYSNQPQHF. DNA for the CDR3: TGCAGCGTCCGACGGAACTATAGCAATCAGCCCCAGCATTTT.

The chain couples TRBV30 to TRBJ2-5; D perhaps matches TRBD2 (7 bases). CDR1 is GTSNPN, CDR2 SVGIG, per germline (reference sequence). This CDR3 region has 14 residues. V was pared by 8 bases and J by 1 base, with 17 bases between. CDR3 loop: CAIRRRGGQETQYF. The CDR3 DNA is TGTGCCATACGAAGAAGGGGGGGCCAAGAGACCCAGTACTTC.